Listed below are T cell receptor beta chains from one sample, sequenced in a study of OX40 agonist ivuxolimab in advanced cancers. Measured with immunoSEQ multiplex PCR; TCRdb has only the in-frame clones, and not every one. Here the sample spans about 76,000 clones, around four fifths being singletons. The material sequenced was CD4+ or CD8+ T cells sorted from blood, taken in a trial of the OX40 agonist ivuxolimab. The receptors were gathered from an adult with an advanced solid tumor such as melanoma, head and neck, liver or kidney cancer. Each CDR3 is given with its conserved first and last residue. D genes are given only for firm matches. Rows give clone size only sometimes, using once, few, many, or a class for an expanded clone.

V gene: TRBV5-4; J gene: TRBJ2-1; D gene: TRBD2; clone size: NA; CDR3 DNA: TGTGCCAGCAGCCCGGGGCGGGAGATGTACAATGAGCAGTTCTTC; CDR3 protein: CASSPGREMYNEQFF
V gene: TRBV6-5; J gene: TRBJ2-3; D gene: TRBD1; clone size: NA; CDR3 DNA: TGTGCCACCCACGACAGGGGCCGTAGCACAGATACGCAGTATTTT; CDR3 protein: CATHDRGRSTDTQYF
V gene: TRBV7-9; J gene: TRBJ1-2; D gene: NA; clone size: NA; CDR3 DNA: TGTGCCAGCAGCTTAACTTGGATAGAGGCAGGCTATGGCTACACCTTC; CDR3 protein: CASSLTWIEAGYGYTF
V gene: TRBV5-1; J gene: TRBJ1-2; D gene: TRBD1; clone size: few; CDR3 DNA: TGCGCCAGCAGCTTGGCCGGTGATGGACAGGGGGCGCGGGGCTATGGCTACACCTTC; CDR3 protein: CASSLAGDGQGARGYGYTF
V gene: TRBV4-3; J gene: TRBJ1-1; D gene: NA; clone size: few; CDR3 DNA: TGCGCCAGCAGCCAAGGAATACAGGGTAGAACTGAAGCTTTCTTT; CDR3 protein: CASSQGIQGRTEAFF
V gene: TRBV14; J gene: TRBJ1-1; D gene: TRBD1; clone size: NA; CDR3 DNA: TGTGCCAGCAGCCACCGACAGGGCTTGCCTGAAGCTTTCTTT; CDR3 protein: CASSHRQGLPEAFF
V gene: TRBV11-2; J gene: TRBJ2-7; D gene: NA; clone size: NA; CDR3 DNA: TGTGCCAGCAGCTCTGTCTCCTTTGGCGAGCAGTACTTC; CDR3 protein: CASSSVSFGEQYF
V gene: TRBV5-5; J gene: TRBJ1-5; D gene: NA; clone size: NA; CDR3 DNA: TGTGCCAGCAGCGCCACTGGAAAGTTTAGCAATCAGCCCCAGCATTTT; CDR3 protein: CASSATGKFSNQPQHF
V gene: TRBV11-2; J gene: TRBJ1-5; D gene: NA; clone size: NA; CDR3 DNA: TGTGCCAGCAGCTTAGACAGGGTGAGCAATCAGCCCCAGCATTTT; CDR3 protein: CASSLDRVSNQPQHF
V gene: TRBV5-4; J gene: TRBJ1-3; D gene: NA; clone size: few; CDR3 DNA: TGTGCCAGCAGCTTGAGCCAGGGATACACCATATATTTT; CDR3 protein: CASSLSQGYTIYF
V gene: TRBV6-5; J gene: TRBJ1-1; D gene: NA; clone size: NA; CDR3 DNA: TGTGCCAGCAGTTACCAAAGGGTAGATGAAGCTTTCTTT; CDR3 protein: CASSYQRVDEAFF
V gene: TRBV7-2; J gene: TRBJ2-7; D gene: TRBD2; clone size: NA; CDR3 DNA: TGTGCCAGCAGCCCGGGGCTAGCGGGCCCCTACGAGCAGTACTTC; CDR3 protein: CASSPGLAGPYEQYF
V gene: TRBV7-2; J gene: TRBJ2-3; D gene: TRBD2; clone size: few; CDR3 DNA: TGTGCCAGCAGCTTAGGTGCTAGCGGGGTGACAGATACGCAGTATTTT; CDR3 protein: CASSLGASGVTDTQYF